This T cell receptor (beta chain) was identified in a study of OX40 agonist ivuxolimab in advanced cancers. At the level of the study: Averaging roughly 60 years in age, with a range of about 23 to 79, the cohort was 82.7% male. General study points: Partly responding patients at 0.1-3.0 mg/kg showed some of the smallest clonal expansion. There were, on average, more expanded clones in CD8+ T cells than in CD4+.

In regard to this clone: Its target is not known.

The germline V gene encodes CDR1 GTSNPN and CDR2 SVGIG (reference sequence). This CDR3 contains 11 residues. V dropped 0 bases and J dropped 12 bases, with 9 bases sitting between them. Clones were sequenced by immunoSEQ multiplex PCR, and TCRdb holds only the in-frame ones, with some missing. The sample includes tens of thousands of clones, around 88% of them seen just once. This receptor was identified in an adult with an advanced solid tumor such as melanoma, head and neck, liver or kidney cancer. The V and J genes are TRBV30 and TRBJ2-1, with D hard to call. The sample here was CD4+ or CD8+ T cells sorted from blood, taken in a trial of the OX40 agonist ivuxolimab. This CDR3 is CAWSVLAGQFF. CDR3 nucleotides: TGTGCCTGGAGTGTCTTGGCCGGGCAGTTCTTC.